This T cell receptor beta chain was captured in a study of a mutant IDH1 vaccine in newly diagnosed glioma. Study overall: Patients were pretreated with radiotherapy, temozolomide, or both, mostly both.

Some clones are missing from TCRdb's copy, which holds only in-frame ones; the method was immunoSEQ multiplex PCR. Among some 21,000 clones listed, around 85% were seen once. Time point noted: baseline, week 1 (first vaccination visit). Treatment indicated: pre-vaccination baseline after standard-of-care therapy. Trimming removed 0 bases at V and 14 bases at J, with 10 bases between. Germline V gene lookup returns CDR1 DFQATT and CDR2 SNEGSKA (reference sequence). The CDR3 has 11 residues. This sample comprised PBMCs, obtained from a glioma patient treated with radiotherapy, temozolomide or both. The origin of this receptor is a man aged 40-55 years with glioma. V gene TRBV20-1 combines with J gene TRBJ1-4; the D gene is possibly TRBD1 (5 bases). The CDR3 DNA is TGCAGTGCTAGAGAGGCAAGGGACCTGTTTTTT. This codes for CSAREARDLFF.